The 22 T cell receptor beta chains listed next were all sequenced from one sample in a study of early T cells in non-severe SARS-CoV-2 infection. Using its own MiXCR run on the 5' RACE reads, TCRdb lists one record per CDR3 protein. Of under 70,000 distinct CDR3 sequences listed, 10% to 15% were seen once; the top ten hold 4.8%. The sequenced material came from whole blood. These receptors were obtained from an adult who was a healthcare worker with PCR-confirmed SARS-CoV-2 infection or an uninfected control (not recorded which).

V is TRBV6-2 or TRBV6-3 and J is TRBJ2-7; D gene unclear. The CDR3 consists of 12 residues. Germline V gene sequence: CDR1 MNHEY, CDR2 SVGEGT. V lost 4 bases and J 3 bases, leaving 7 bases between the germline ends. CDR3 coding DNA: TGTGCCAGCAGTTTCCCTCTCTACGAGCAGTACTTC. It specifies CASSFPLYEQYF.

The chain carries TRBV25-1 and TRBJ1-1; D ambiguous. V was trimmed by 10 bases and J by 3 bases, leaving 15 bases between them. CDR3 length equals 13 residues. The germline gives CDR1 MGHDK, CDR2 SYGVNS. The CDR3 is CATSRVFDTEAFF. CDR3 sequence (DNA): TGTGCCACCTCCCGGGTCTTTGACACTGAAGCTTTCTTT.

Ten or more counts support this clonotype. The rearrangement links TRBV18 to TRBJ1-1, with a tentative D call TRBD1 (5 bases). The CDR3 totals 13 residues. Germline V lookup: CDR1 KGHSH, CDR2 LQKENI. V shed 4 bases and J shed 5 bases, with 11 bases lying between them. The CDR3 is CASSRSGGTEAFF. The CDR3 DNA reads as TGTGCCAGCTCACGGAGTGGGGGGACTGAAGCTTTCTTT.

This clonotype was seen only a few times. V gene TRBV7-2 combines with J gene TRBJ1-1; D gene uncertain. This CDR3 region has 12 residues. Germline loops: CDR1 SGHTA, CDR2 FQGNSA. Trimming took 4 bases from V and 7 from J, leaving 10 bases between them. CDR3 sequence: CASSSLGLEAFF. The CDR3 nucleotides read TGTGCCAGCAGCTCCTTAGGACTTGAAGCTTTCTTT. The full variable domain, rest sourced from reference TRBV7-2 and TRBJ1-1, is GAGVSQSPSNKVTEKGKDVELRCDPISGHTALYWYRQSLGQGLEFLIYFQGNSAPDKSGLPSDRFSAERTGGSVSTLTIQRTQQEDSAVYLCASSSLGLEAFFGQGTRLTVV.

This clonotype was recorded many times. The CDR3 here is CASGTATPLHF. As DNA, the CDR3 is TGTGCCAGCGGAACAGCGACACCCCTCCACTTT. J is TRBJ1-6 and V is TRBV9; no clear D. The CDR3 has 11 residues. Trimming pared 7 bases from V and 11 bases from J, leaving 10 bases between. Germline lookup yields CDR1 SGDLS and CDR2 YYNGEE.

This clonotype was observed a handful of times. The genes are TRBV28 and TRBJ2-1; D is ambiguous. Trimming left V 5 bases short and J 4 bases short, with 3 bases between. The germline V gene has CDR1 MDHEN and CDR2 SYDVKM. This CDR3 has 11 residues. The CDR3: CASSRYNEQFF. Written as DNA, the CDR3 is TGTGCCAGCAGTAGGTACAATGAGCAGTTCTTC.

The rearrangement joins TRBV15 to TRBJ2-7, with 7 bases lining up with TRBD2. Germline V gives CDR1 LNHNV, CDR2 YYDKDF (reference sequence). V lost 2 bases, J lost 4 bases, and 14 bases stayed unmatched. This CDR3 has 17 residues. In nucleotides, the CDR3 is TGTGCCACCAGCAGACACCGAGGGACTACCTTCGTATACGAGCAGTACTTC. Translated, it gives CATSRHRGTTFVYEQYF.

At least ten counts were recorded for this clonotype. The genes are TRBV7-9 and TRBJ2-5, with 7 nucleotides matching TRBD2. Unmatched junction bases numbered 6, after V lost 4 bases and J lost 4 bases. The length of the CDR3 is 14 residues. CDR1 is SEHNR and CDR2 is FQNEAQ in the germline V gene (reference sequence). CDR3 amino acids: CASSSGGGLETQYF. The CDR3 DNA reads TGTGCCAGCAGCTCGGGAGGTGGTTTAGAGACCCAGTACTTC.

V gene TRBV20-1 combines with J gene TRBJ2-6; tentative D call: TRBD2 (6 bases). The CDR3 is 16 amino acids. Germline lookup yields CDR1 DFQATT and CDR2 SNEGSKA (reference sequence). V lost 3 bases and J lost 5, with 17 bases in between. CDR3 residues: CSASLRGTTRANVLTF. The CDR3 DNA reads as TGCAGTGCTAGTCTCCGGGGGACGACTCGGGCCAACGTCCTGACTTTC.

This clonotype was detected ten times or more. The genes are TRBV18 and TRBJ2-1, with 12 bases aligning to TRBD2. The CDR3 length is 15 residues. Germline assignment: CDR1 KGHSH and CDR2 LQKENI. Unmatched junction bases numbered 4, after V lost 5 bases and J lost 5 bases. Here the CDR3 reads CASSTGLAGHNEQFF. The CDR3 bases are TGTGCCAGCTCAACTGGACTAGCGGGACACAATGAGCAGTTCTTC. The whole variable domain, remainder taken from reference TRBV18 and TRBJ2-1, is NAGVMQNPRHLVRRRGQEARLRCSPMKGHSHVYWYRQLPEEGLKFMVYLQKENIIDESGMPKERFSAEFPKEGPSILRIQQVVRGDSAAYFCASSTGLAGHNEQFFGPGTRLTVL.

The genes are TRBV20-1 and TRBJ2-1; 7 positions agree with TRBD2. Trimming took 0 bases from V and 8 from J; bases not matched to a gene: 7. CDR1 and CDR2 (germline): DFQATT, SNEGSKA (reference sequence). The CDR3 consists of 14 residues. CDR3 residues: CSARDPQGGHEQFF. CDR3 sequence (DNA): TGCAGTGCTAGAGATCCCCAGGGAGGGCATGAGCAGTTCTTC.

The table lists this clonotype with a few counts. This chain uses TRBV28 with TRBJ1-6, with 11 bases lining up with TRBD1. CDR1 and CDR2 from the germline V gene are MDHEN and SYDVKM. This CDR3 comprises 15 residues. The J segment lost 5 bases and the V segment lost 8 bases, leaving 5 bases of the junction unmatched. The CDR3 here is CASWDRGTDNSPLHF. The CDR3 DNA reads TGTGCCAGCTGGGACAGGGGGACTGATAATTCACCCCTCCACTTT.

This clonotype was seen repeatedly, ten times or more. The chain has TRBV6-1 and TRBJ2-6; D call uncertain. CDR1 MNHNS and CDR2 SASEGT come from the germline V gene. The ends were cut back, 5 bases at V and 4 bases at J, with 9 bases in the middle. This CDR3 comprises 14 residues. The CDR3 coding sequence is TGTGCCAGCAGTCGGGTTACCGGGGCCAACGTCCTGACTTTC. Its protein product is CASSRVTGANVLTF.

This clonotype came up a few times. The V and J genes are TRBV5-4 and TRBJ2-1; D perhaps matches TRBD2 (6 bases). Per the germline V gene, CDR1 is SGHNT and CDR2 is YYREEE (reference sequence). Deletions cut 3 bases from V and 3 bases from J, with 10 bases between. This CDR3 has 14 amino acids. The chain's CDR3 is CASSSAGSYNEQFF. DNA of the CDR3: TGTGCCAGCAGCTCGGCGGGGAGCTACAATGAGCAGTTCTTC.

V and J are TRBV18 and TRBJ2-3; D gene unclear. The CDR3 totals 11 residues. Trimming left V 8 bases short and J 2 bases short, with 5 bases between. Germline lookup yields CDR1 KGHSH and CDR2 LQKENI. CDR3 region: CASTDTDTQYF. CDR3 DNA sequence: TGTGCCAGCACCGACACAGATACGCAGTATTTT.

The genes are TRBV6-1 and TRBJ1-6; 7 nucleotides line up with TRBD1. Unmatched junction bases numbered 10, after V lost 6 bases and J lost 2 bases. Looked up from germline, CDR1 is MNHNS and CDR2 is SASEGT. This CDR3 spans 17 amino acids. The CDR3 loop is CASSDRQGSTYNSPLHF. The DNA for the CDR3 is TGTGCCAGCAGCGATAGACAGGGAAGCACCTATAATTCACCCCTCCACTTT.

The V gene is TRBV6-5, the J gene TRBJ2-3, with a weak D call TRBD2 (6 bases). The germline V gene encodes CDR1 MNHEY and CDR2 SVGAGI. Trimming took 0 bases from V and 2 from J, leaving 12 bases between them. The CDR3 extends over 16 amino acids. CDR3 in DNA: TGTGCCAGCAGTTACTCGATGGCGGGAATCACAGATACGCAGTATTTT. Its protein is CASSYSMAGITDTQYF.

This clonotype was counted between two and nine times. V usage is TRBV6-2 or TRBV6-3 and J usage is TRBJ2-1; D remains ambiguous. CDR3 size: 12 residues. Trimming removed 1 base from V and 7 bases from J, with 5 bases in between. CDR1 is MNHEY and CDR2 is SVGEGT in the germline V gene. The CDR3: CASSYWGNEQFF. The CDR3 DNA is TGTGCCAGCAGTTACTGGGGAAATGAGCAGTTCTTC.

This chain joins TRBV20-1 and TRBJ2-2; 8 bases fit TRBD2. In germline, CDR1 is DFQATT, CDR2 SNEGSKA (reference sequence). V lost 7 bases and J lost 4; bases outside the gene matches: 5. The CDR3 length is 13 residues. CDR3: CSGVAGGTGELFF. CDR3 nucleotide sequence: TGCAGTGGTGTTGCGGGAGGCACCGGGGAGCTGTTTTTT.

This clonotype was seen only a few times. Here the CDR3 reads CASNRHNEQFF. CDR3 DNA sequence: TGTGCCAGCAATCGCCACAATGAGCAGTTCTTC. J is TRBJ2-1 and V is TRBV28; unclear D gene. In germline, CDR1 is MDHEN, CDR2 SYDVKM. V lost 7 bases to trimming and J lost 5 bases, with 6 bases between them. The length of the CDR3 is 11 residues.

This clonotype was found many times. The chain has TRBV2 and TRBJ1-5; no definite D call. This CDR3 region has 13 residues. Trimming left V 7 bases short and J 1 base short, with 8 bases between. Germline loops: CDR1 SNHLY, CDR2 FYNNEI. The CDR3 sequence: CASNLDSNQPQHF. DNA of the CDR3: TGTGCCAGCAACTTGGACAGCAATCAGCCCCAGCATTTT.

This clonotype was seen a handful of times. The chain uses TRBV7-6 and TRBJ1-3; a weak D match, TRBD1 (5 bases). This CDR3 region has 13 residues. Deletions cut 3 bases from V and 2 bases from J, with 5 bases between. CDR1 is SGHVS, CDR2 FNYEAQ, per germline. CDR3 region: CASSLDTGNTIYF. As DNA, the CDR3 is TGTGCCAGCAGCTTGGACACTGGAAACACCATATATTTT. Complete variable domain (other parts from reference TRBV7-6 and TRBJ1-3): GAGVSQSPRYKVTKRGQDVALRCDPISGHVSLYWYRQALGQGPEFLTYFNYEAQQDKSGLPNDRFSAERPEGSISTLTIQRTEQRDSAMYRCASSLDTGNTIYFGEGSWLTVV.